These 11 T cell receptor beta chains came from one sample sequenced in a study of Graves' ophthalmopathy and Graves' hyperthyroidism. TCR beta CDR3 regions were amplified from RNA transcripts. The first round was an RT-PCR with HTBI primers, and the second round was a multiplex PCR. TCRdb re-called the multiplex PCR reads with MiXCR, one entry per CDR3 protein. The repertoire includes 1 million to 1.3 million distinct CDR3 sequences, about 36% of them detected once, and 11% sits in the top ten. The source material was peripheral blood or thyroid tissue (not recorded which). The receptors come from an adult man with Graves' hyperthyroidism.

V usage is TRBV10-3 and J usage is TRBJ1-1; D is unclear. The V end was cut by 9 bases, the J end by 2 bases, with 13 bases between. The CDR3 has 13 amino acids. Germline CDR1 reads ENHRY; CDR2 reads SYGVKD. This chain's CDR3 is CAIAPPVNTEAFF. CDR3 DNA: TGTGCCATAGCCCCCCCAGTCAACACTGAAGCTTTCTTT.

This chain's CDR3 is CASSLQSSVSDTREQYF. The CDR3, as DNA: TGTGCCAGCAGCCTTCAATCTAGCGTTTCCGACACTCGCGAGCAGTACTTC. The genes are TRBV11-2 and TRBJ2-7; tentatively, D is TRBD2 (6 bases). Trimming cost V 5 bases and J 6 bases, with 26 bases left between them. CDR1 is SGHAT, CDR2 FQNNGV, per germline. CDR3 size: 17 residues.

This clonotype was seen at least ten times. The V and J genes are TRBV15 and TRBJ1-1, with D maybe TRBD1 (5 bases). CDR1 LNHNV and CDR2 YYDKDF come from the germline V gene (reference sequence). There are 15 residues in the CDR3. The V end lost 6 bases, the J end lost 3 bases, and 17 bases lay between the germline ends. CDR3 bases: TGTGCCACCAGTTACAAGGGAGGGGAGGACACTGAAGCTTTCTTT. Translating it yields CATSYKGGEDTEAFF.

In its sample, this clonotype was seen many times. The chain recombines TRBV10-3 with TRBJ2-5; D is perhaps TRBD1 (5 bases). Germline loops: CDR1 ENHRY, CDR2 SYGVKD. The CDR3 spans 16 residues. The V gene lost 3 bases and the J gene lost 3 bases, with 17 bases spanning the gap. The CDR3 spells CAISDLASWGEETQYF. In DNA, the CDR3 is TGTGCCATCAGTGATCTCGCATCCTGGGGCGAAGAGACCCAGTACTTC.

This clonotype appeared many times. The V call is TRBV5-1, the J call TRBJ2-5; tentative D call: TRBD2 (5 bases). CDR1 SGHRS and CDR2 YFSETQ come from the germline V gene. The V end was cut by 2 bases, the J end by 5 bases, with 16 bases between. The CDR3 spans 15 residues. The CDR3 sequence: CASSLIGRNGETQYF. DNA for the CDR3: TGCGCCAGCAGCTTAATAGGGAGAAACGGGGAGACCCAGTACTTC. Full variable domain (remainder filled in from reference TRBV5-1 and TRBJ2-5): KAGVTQTPRYLIKTRGQQVTLSCSPISGHRSVSWYQQTPGQGLQFLFEYFSETQRNKGNFPGRFSGRQFSNSRSEMNVSTLELGDSALYLCASSLIGRNGETQYFGPGTRLLVL.

The sample holds many counts of this clonotype. The V call is TRBV10-3, the J call TRBJ1-1; no clear D gene. V shed 0 bases and J shed 3 bases, with 11 bases lying between them. This CDR3 spans 15 amino acids. Per germline, CDR1 ENHRY and CDR2 SYGVKD. CDR3 sequence: CAISESSRTDTEAFF. CDR3 bases: TGTGCCATCAGTGAGTCTAGCAGAACTGACACTGAAGCTTTCTTT.

This clonotype was detected ten times or more. This sequence joins TRBV7-8 and TRBJ2-7; perhaps D is TRBD1 or TRBD2 (5 bases each). Germline V gene data show CDR1 as SGHVS and CDR2 as FQNEAQ. The CDR3 extends over 13 amino acids. The V end was cut by 4 bases, the J end by 7 bases, with 14 bases between. The CDR3 region has the DNA TGTGCCAGCAGCTCCGGGACCTTCTTGGAGCAGTACTTC. Its protein product is CASSSGTFLEQYF.

This sequence joins TRBV29-1 and TRBJ2-7; TRBD2 agrees at 7 bases. The CDR3 is made up of 12 amino acids. Trimming took 4 bases from V and 3 from J; bases not matched to a gene: 3. The germline V gene encodes CDR1 SQVTM and CDR2 ANQGSEA. The CDR3 loop is CSVAGGGYEQYF. For the CDR3, the DNA is TGCAGCGTTGCTGGGGGGGGCTACGAGCAGTACTTC.

This clonotype was observed at least ten times. The rearrangement joins TRBV25-1 to TRBJ2-7; the match to TRBD1 covers 9 bases. Germline assignment: CDR1 MGHDK and CDR2 SYGVNS. Losses at the gene ends were 2 bases for V and 4 bases for J; bases not matched to a gene: 3. There are 14 residues in the CDR3. This chain's CDR3 is CASSELGQGYEQYF. The CDR3 bases are TGTGCCAGCAGTGAACTGGGACAGGGTTACGAGCAGTACTTC.

This clonotype was found a few times. Relative to the germline gene, one junction end is altered; a read error may explain this. CDR3 region: CASSEFPGRDRYNEPQHF. The DNA of the CDR3 is TGTGCCAGCAGTGAATTCCCGGGGCGGGACCGTTACAATGAGCCCCAGCATTTT. The chain combines TRBV25-1 with TRBJ1-5; possibly TRBD1 for D (5 bases). There are 18 residues in the CDR3. Per the germline V gene, CDR1 is MGHDK and CDR2 is SYGVNS.

This clonotype was recorded many times. The V call is TRBV11-1, the J call TRBJ2-5; 12 nucleotides agree with TRBD2. CDR1 and CDR2 (germline): SGHAT, FQDESV (reference sequence). The ends lost 2 bases at V and 2 bases at J; junction bases unmatched: 3. The CDR3 length is 16 residues. The CDR3 protein is CASSLSGLAGQETQYF. The DNA for the CDR3 is TGTGCCAGCAGCTTATCAGGACTAGCGGGACAAGAGACCCAGTACTTC.